The clone carrying this T cell receptor beta chain is a singleton in its sample. V lost 0 bases and J lost 5, with 10 bases in between. CDR3 size: 15 residues. Germline CDR1 reads LGHDT; CDR2 reads YNNKEL (reference sequence). This specimen comes from a study of control samples from healthy donors and cancer patients. Profiled with immunoSEQ multiplex PCR; TCRdb holds only in-frame clones, not every one. The data contain 70,000 to 80,000 clones, around four fifths of them singletons. Sequencing input: blood. The V and J genes are TRBV3-1 (or the pseudogene TRBV3-2) and TRBJ2-2, with D tentatively TRBD2 (5 bases). The source of this sequence is a man aged 45 to 65 in good health. The CDR3 DNA reads as TGTGCCAGCAGCCAAGAACTAGTAGGGACCGGGGAGCTGTTTTTT. Encoded protein: CASSQELVGTGELFF.